A selection of T cell receptor beta chains follows, all from one sample in a study of CD8 T cells in Susac syndrome. TCRdb redid the calling of the immunoSEQ multiplex PCR reads with MiXCR, one entry per CDR3 protein. Among a few hundred thousand distinct CDR3 sequences, roughly 90% were seen once, and the ten largest hold around 0.18%. Sequenced input: CD8+ T cells from PBMCs. The receptors derive from a human donor with multiple sclerosis. The CDR3 runs from the conserved cysteine through the conserved F or W. The order of the fields is J gene, clone size, D gene, V gene, CDR3 protein, CDR3 DNA. The D gene is left open where the match is weak. The size field is filled for only some rows; it gives once, few, many or a size class.

>TRBJ2-1|.|TRBD2|TRBV28
CASSLAAIGPAGSGEQFF
TGTGCCAGCAGCCTGGCGGCCATCGGCCCAGCGGGATCAGGGGAGCAGTTCTTC
>TRBJ2-3|.|TRBD2|TRBV19
CASSKLAGLSTDTQYF
TGTGCCAGTAGTAAACTAGCGGGGCTGAGCACAGATACGCAGTATTTT
>TRBJ2-1|.|.|TRBV6-4
CASSDGEQGGNEQFF
TGTGCCAGCAGTGACGGGGAACAGGGAGGCAATGAGCAGTTCTTC
>TRBJ2-1|.|TRBD2|TRBV5-4
CASSLGWLAEAQDEQFF
TGTGCCAGCAGCTTGGGGTGGCTAGCGGAAGCACAAGATGAGCAGTTCTTC
>TRBJ1-5|.|.|TRBV30
CALGAGGQPQHF
TGTGCCTTGGGAGCCGGAGGGCAGCCCCAGCATTTT
>TRBJ2-7|.|.|TRBV21-1
CASSTRLTQVREQYF
TGTGCCAGCAGCACCCGCTTGACCCAGGTGAGGGAGCAGTACTTC
>TRBJ2-1|.|.|TRBV6-2/TRBV6-3
CASSYSIYGRDEQFF
TGTGCCAGCAGTTACTCAATTTATGGTCGGGATGAGCAGTTCTTC
>TRBJ2-5|.|TRBD2|TRBV19
CASRGTSGTNIQYF
TGTGCCAGTAGGGGGACTAGCGGAACTAATATCCAGTACTTC
>TRBJ1-2|.|TRBD1|TRBV27
CASRGQGAIGYTF
TGTGCCAGCCGGGGACAGGGGGCGATCGGCTACACCTTC
>TRBJ2-1|.|.|TRBV7-9
CASRFQGGTVMYEQFF
TGTGCCAGCAGGTTCCAGGGGGGGACAGTTATGTATGAGCAGTTCTTC
>TRBJ2-1|.|.|TRBV7-3
CASSPIGANEQFF
TGTGCCAGCAGCCCCATCGGGGCCAATGAGCAGTTCTTC
>TRBJ2-1|.|.|TRBV7-9
CASSLVGDEQFF
TGTGCCAGCAGTTTGGTGGGGGATGAGCAGTTCTTC
>TRBJ2-7|.|.|TRBV7-9
CASSLAVRAYEQYF
TGTGCCAGCAGCTTAGCGGTCAGGGCCTACGAGCAGTACTTC
>TRBJ2-1|.|.|TRBV15
CATSRRGAYNEQFF
TGTGCCACCAGCAGAAGGGGCGCCTACAATGAGCAGTTCTTC
>TRBJ2-1|.|TRBD2|TRBV27
CASSPMTSGSGSEQFF
TGTGCCAGCAGTCCGATGACTAGCGGCTCGGGGAGTGAGCAGTTCTTC
>TRBJ2-6|.|.|TRBV9
CASSVAAGANVLTF
TGTGCCAGCAGCGTAGCGGCTGGGGCCAACGTCCTGACTTTC
>TRBJ2-1|.|TRBD2|TRBV9
CASSATGTSKFF
TGTGCCAGCAGCGCCACCGGGACTAGTAAGTTCTTC
>TRBJ1-2|.|TRBD1|TRBV11-2
CASSLVAPRGGADYTF
TGTGCCAGCAGCTTAGTGGCCCCCAGAGGGGGCGCTGACTACACCTTC
>TRBJ2-1|.|.|TRBV7-8
CASSGPGSNEQFF
TGTGCCAGCAGCGGGCCTGGGAGCAATGAGCAGTTCTTC
>TRBJ1-5|few|.|TRBV7-9
CASSLGGEAQHF
TGTGCCAGCAGCTTAGGAGGGGAGGCCCAGCATTTT
>TRBJ2-7|.|.|TRBV21-1
CASSKDRERYEQYF
TGTGCCAGCAGCAAGGACAGGGAGCGGTACGAGCAGTACTTC
>TRBJ2-3|.|.|TRBV11-2
CASSPDMEYTDTQYF
TGTGCCAGCAGCCCGGACATGGAGTACACAGATACGCAGTATTTT
>TRBJ2-2|.|TRBD1|TRBV2
CASSQRDRRPNTGELFF
TGTGCCAGCAGTCAACGGGACAGGAGACCGAACACCGGGGAGCTGTTTTTT
>TRBJ2-2|.|TRBD2|TRBV27
CASSSNLAGGPSGELFF
TGTGCCAGCAGTTCAAATTTAGCGGGGGGTCCGTCCGGGGAGCTGTTTTTT
>TRBJ2-5|once|TRBD1|TRBV6-2/TRBV6-3
CASSYLTGALKTQYF
TGTGCCAGCAGTTACTTGACAGGGGCTCTAAAGACCCAGTACTTC
>TRBJ2-7|once|.|TRBV20-1
CSARAEAYSYEQYF
TGCAGTGCTAGAGCGGAGGCCTACTCCTACGAGCAGTACTTC
>TRBJ1-4|.|.|TRBV7-2
CASSSRQGEVGEKLFF
TGTGCCAGCAGCTCTAGGCAGGGCGAGGTGGGCGAAAAACTGTTTTTT
>TRBJ2-3|.|TRBD2|TRBV28
CASSSPGTPGGDTQYF
TGTGCCAGCAGTTCCCCGGGGACCCCGGGGGGAGATACGCAGTATTTT
>TRBJ1-1|.|.|TRBV6-6
CASSWETGGNTEAFF
TGTGCCAGCAGTTGGGAGACAGGCGGTAACACTGAAGCTTTCTTT
>TRBJ1-1|.|.|TRBV12-3/TRBV12-4
CASSPSRGMSEAFF
TGTGCCAGCAGCCCCTCGAGAGGGATGTCTGAAGCTTTCTTT
>TRBJ2-2|.|.|TRBV5-1
CASSFDTGELFF
TGCGCCAGCAGCTTCGACACCGGGGAGCTGTTTTTT
>TRBJ2-3|.|.|TRBV3-1
CASSQEVATDTQYF
TGTGCCAGCAGCCAAGAGGTAGCTACAGATACGCAGTATTTT
>TRBJ2-7|.|TRBD2|TRBV19
CASSITSGEYEQYF
TGTGCCAGTAGTATCACTAGCGGGGAGTACGAGCAGTACTTC
>TRBJ1-4|.|TRBD1|TRBV2
CATLRDSLQNEKLFF
TGTGCCACCCTGAGGGACAGCCTCCAAAATGAAAAACTGTTTTTT
>TRBJ2-1|few|.|TRBV27
CASSWGQYNEQFF
TGTGCCAGCAGTTGGGGTCAGTACAATGAGCAGTTCTTC
>TRBJ1-1|.|.|TRBV7-3
CASSSNPGARDTEAFF
TGTGCCAGCAGCTCCAACCCGGGGGCCCGGGACACTGAAGCTTTCTTT
>TRBJ2-3|.|.|TRBV9
CASSPGSNTDTQYF
TGTGCCAGCAGCCCAGGGTCCAACACAGATACGCAGTATTTT
>TRBJ2-7|.|.|TRBV27
CASSLSGGDRYYEQYF
TGTGCCAGCAGTTTGAGTGGCGGGGACCGTTACTACGAGCAGTACTTC
>TRBJ1-5|.|.|TRBV4-1
CASSQEAGARDQPQHF
TGCGCCAGCAGCCAGGAGGCGGGGGCACGGGATCAGCCCCAGCATTTT
>TRBJ2-3|.|.|TRBV9
CASSVEPLRLERGTDTQYF
TGTGCCAGCAGCGTAGAGCCCCTTCGCCTAGAGCGGGGCACAGATACGCAGTATTTT
>TRBJ2-3|.|.|TRBV5-1
CASSFPSQADTQYF
TGCGCCAGCAGCTTCCCCTCTCAGGCAGATACGCAGTATTTT
>TRBJ2-3|.|.|TRBV24-1
CATSDLVGDTQYF
TGTGCCACCAGTGATCTTGTCGGGGATACGCAGTATTTT
>TRBJ2-3|.|.|TRBV6-2/TRBV6-3
CASSYSDHKLAGADTQYF
TGTGCCAGCAGTTACTCGGACCACAAACTAGCTGGGGCAGATACGCAGTATTTT
>TRBJ2-7|.|.|TRBV12-3/TRBV12-4
CASSSFPTGYEQYF
TGTGCCAGCAGCTCTTTTCCGACAGGCTACGAGCAGTACTTC
>TRBJ1-2|.|.|TRBV9
CASSFTDREYGYTF
TGTGCCAGCAGCTTCACTGACAGAGAATATGGCTACACCTTC
>TRBJ2-7|.|.|TRBV4-1
CASSQVSDSRYEQYF
TGCGCCAGCAGCCAAGTTAGCGACTCACGCTACGAGCAGTACTTC
>TRBJ1-1|.|.|TRBV6-5
CASSYGNEAFF
TGTGCCAGCAGTTACGGGAATGAAGCTTTCTTT
>TRBJ2-1|.|TRBD2|TRBV28
CASTWRGSEQFF
TGTGCCAGCACCTGGCGGGGGTCGGAGCAGTTCTTC
>TRBJ1-5|.|.|TRBV5-1
CASRGGGRDSNQPQHF
TGCGCCAGCCGCGGGGGGGGCCGGGATAGCAATCAGCCCCAGCATTTT
>TRBJ2-2|.|TRBD2|TRBV7-3
CASSNGLAGNTGELFF
TGTGCCAGCAGCAATGGACTAGCGGGAAACACCGGGGAGCTGTTTTTT
>TRBJ2-3|.|TRBD2|TRBV14
CASSLLAGGPTDTQYF
TGTGCCAGCAGCCTCCTAGCGGGAGGGCCAACAGATACGCAGTATTTT
>TRBJ2-5|.|TRBD2|TRBV7-6
CASSSGGRETQYF
TGTGCCAGCAGTTCGGGGGGGAGGGAGACCCAGTACTTC
>TRBJ2-6|.|.|TRBV15
CATSLSPPGANVLTF
TGTGCCACCAGCCTCAGCCCTCCCGGGGCCAACGTCCTGACTTTC
>TRBJ2-6|once|.|TRBV6-5
CASSYSAGTGANVLTF
TGTGCCAGCAGTTACTCGGCAGGGACTGGGGCCAACGTCCTGACTTTC
>TRBJ1-1|.|.|TRBV12-3/TRBV12-4
CASSLGRGGVFTEAFF
TGTGCCAGCAGTTTAGGTCGGGGGGGCGTATTCACTGAAGCTTTCTTT
>TRBJ2-3|.|TRBD2|TRBV19
CASGRTSGRTDTQYF
TGTGCCAGCGGCAGGACTAGCGGGAGGACGGATACGCAGTATTTT
>TRBJ2-2|.|.|TRBV20-1
CSARDPEGVIGELLF
TGCAGTGCTAGAGATCCAGAGGGGGTCATCGGGGAGCTGCTTTTT
>TRBJ2-7|.|.|TRBV4-3
CASSHGQSSYEQYF
TGCGCCAGCAGCCATGGACAGAGCTCCTACGAGCAGTACTTC
>TRBJ2-7|.|.|TRBV4-1
CASSQRPDGRGTYEQYF
TGCGCCAGCAGCCAGAGGCCGGACGGCAGGGGGACTTACGAGCAGTACTTC